This T cell receptor (beta chain) was sequenced during a study of T cells in Graves' hyperthyroidism and ophthalmopathy. The authors obtained PBMCs from roughly 10 ml of fresh peripheral blood. The CDR3 regions of TCR beta were amplified from RNA transcripts. In the first-round RT-PCR of the TCR CDR3, the HTBI primer set was used. TCRdb passed the multiplex PCR reads through MiXCR, listing each CDR3 protein once. Of 600,000 to 900,000 distinct CDR3 sequences in the sample, about 16% were seen once. This clonotype has ten or more counts. This receptor was obtained from a man younger than 35 with Graves' hyperthyroidism. The sample comprised blood.

The DNA of the CDR3 is TGTGCCTGGGGGACTGACTACGAGCAGTACTTC. Translation gives CAWGTDYEQYF. V and J are TRBV30 and TRBJ2-7, with TRBD2 as a possible D gene (6 bases). V lost 5 bases to trimming and J lost 3 bases, with 8 bases between them. Germline CDR1 reads GTSNPN; CDR2 reads SVGIG (reference sequence). CDR3 length equals 11 residues. Drawing the rest from reference TRBV30 and TRBJ2-7, the complete variable domain is SQTIHQWPATLVQPVGSPLSLECTVEGTSNPNLYWYRQAAGRGLQLLFYSVGIGQISSEVPQNLSASRPQDRQFILSSKKLLLSDSGFYLCAWGTDYEQYFGPGTRLTVT.